This T cell receptor (beta chain) comes out of a study of T cell responses to AZD1222 COVID-19 vaccine. Study outcomes and limitations: Receipt of two AZD1222 doses was followed by a rise in Spike-specific TCR breadth and depth. Without day 14 samples, only post-peak T cell repertoires were studied. There were vaccine-associated CD4 TCRs across spike, dominant at 160-218 and 743-854. As reported, nearly half of all spike-specific TCRs target variant regions that are unmutated.

A word on this clone: Its target is unknown.

The protocol was immunoSEQ multiplex PCR, while the TCRdb copy is restricted to in-frame clones and leaves out a portion. The table shows around 100,000 clones, with just under 95% occurring only once. The CDR3 runs to 9 residues. The germline V gene encodes CDR1 LGHDT and CDR2 YNNKEL (reference sequence). Trimming removed 4 bases at V and 16 bases at J, with 5 bases between. This sequence originates from an adult in good health. Source: peripheral blood, taken on day 0 of AZD1222 vaccination. This rearrangement joins TRBV3-1 (or the pseudogene TRBV3-2) to TRBJ1-6; D is uncertain. This CDR3 is CASSRKLHF. The CDR3, as DNA: TGTGCCAGCAGCCGTAAACTCCACTTT.